The clone carrying this TCR beta chain was detected once. V was trimmed by 1 base and J by 4 bases, leaving 7 bases between them. This CDR3 has 13 amino acids. Germline V CDR1 and CDR2: SGHTA, FQGNSA. This sample is drawn from a study of shared T cell receptors in the human thymus. Assay used: immunoSEQ multiplex PCR; TCRdb lists only in-frame clones, some missing. This table has hundreds of thousands of clones, about 90% appearing once. These data were likewise used in another study, on human thymus T cells. Per that study: It was from resections taken during corrective heart surgery that the thymus tissue came. Unrelated individuals reportedly shared highly overlapping thymic TCR repertoires.

The J gene is TRBJ1-2, the V gene TRBV7-2, with D hard to call. Sequenced input: thymocytes. The sequence came from a boy under two years old with a congenital heart defect. CDR3 DNA: TGTGCCAGCAGCTTAGAATCCGGCTATGGCTACACCTTC. Protein: CASSLESGYGYTF.